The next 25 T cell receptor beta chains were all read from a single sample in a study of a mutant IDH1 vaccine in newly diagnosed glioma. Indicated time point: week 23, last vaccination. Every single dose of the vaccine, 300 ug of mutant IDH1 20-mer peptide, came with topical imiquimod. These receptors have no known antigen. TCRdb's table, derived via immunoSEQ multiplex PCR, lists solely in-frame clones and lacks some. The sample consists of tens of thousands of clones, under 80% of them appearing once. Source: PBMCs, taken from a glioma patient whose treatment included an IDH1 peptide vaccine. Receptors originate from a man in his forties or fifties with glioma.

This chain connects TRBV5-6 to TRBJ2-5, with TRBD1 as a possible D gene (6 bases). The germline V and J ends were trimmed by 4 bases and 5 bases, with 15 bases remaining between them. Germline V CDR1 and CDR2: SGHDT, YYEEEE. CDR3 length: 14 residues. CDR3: CASSRGQRGETQYF. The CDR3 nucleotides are TGTGCCAGCAGCAGAGGACAGAGGGGGGAGACCCAGTACTTC.

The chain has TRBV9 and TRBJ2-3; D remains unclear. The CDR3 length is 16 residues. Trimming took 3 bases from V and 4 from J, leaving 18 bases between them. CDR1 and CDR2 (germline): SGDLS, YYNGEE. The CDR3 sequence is CASSAVGLDWADTQYF. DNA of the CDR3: TGTGCCAGCAGCGCCGTGGGTCTAGACTGGGCAGATACGCAGTATTTT.

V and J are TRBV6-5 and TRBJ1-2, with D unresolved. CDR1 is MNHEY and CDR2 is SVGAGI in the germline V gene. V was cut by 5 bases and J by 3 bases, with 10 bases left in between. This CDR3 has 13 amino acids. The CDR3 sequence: CASSRGQHYGYTF. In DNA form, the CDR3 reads TGTGCCAGCAGTCGCGGCCAGCACTATGGCTACACCTTC.

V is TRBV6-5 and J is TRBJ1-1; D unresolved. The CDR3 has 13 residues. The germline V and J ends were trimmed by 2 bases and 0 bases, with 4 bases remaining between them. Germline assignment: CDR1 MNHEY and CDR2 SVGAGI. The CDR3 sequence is CASSYLMNTEAFF. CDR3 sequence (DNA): TGTGCCAGCAGTTACCTGATGAACACTGAAGCTTTCTTT.

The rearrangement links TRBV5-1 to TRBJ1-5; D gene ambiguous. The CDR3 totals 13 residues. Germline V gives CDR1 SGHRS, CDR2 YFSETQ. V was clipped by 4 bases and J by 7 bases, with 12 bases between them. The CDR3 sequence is CASSGEAGQPQHF. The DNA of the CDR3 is TGCGCCAGCAGCGGGGAGGCCGGGCAGCCCCAGCATTTT.

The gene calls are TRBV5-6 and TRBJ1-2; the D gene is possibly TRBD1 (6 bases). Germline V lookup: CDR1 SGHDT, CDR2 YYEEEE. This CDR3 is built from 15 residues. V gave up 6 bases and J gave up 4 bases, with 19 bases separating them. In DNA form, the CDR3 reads TGTGCCAGCACAGAAGGGGGAGTCTATGCCTATGGCTACACCTTC. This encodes CASTEGGVYAYGYTF.

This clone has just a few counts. The CDR3 region is CASSLQASGGIQYF. CDR3 coding DNA: TGTGCCAGCAGTTTACAAGCTAGCGGGGGAATTCAGTACTTC. J is TRBJ2-4 and V is TRBV28, with 10 bases identical to TRBD2. The CDR3 loop spans 14 amino acids. The germline V gene encodes CDR1 MDHEN and CDR2 SYDVKM. J lost 10 bases, V lost 2 bases, and 5 bases had no gene match.

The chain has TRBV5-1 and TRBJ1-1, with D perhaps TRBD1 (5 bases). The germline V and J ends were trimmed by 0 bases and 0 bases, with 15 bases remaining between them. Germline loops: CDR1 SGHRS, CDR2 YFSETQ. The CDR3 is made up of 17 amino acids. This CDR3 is CASSLGQGPQVNTEAFF. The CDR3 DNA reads TGCGCCAGCAGCTTGGGGCAGGGACCGCAAGTGAACACTGAAGCTTTCTTT.

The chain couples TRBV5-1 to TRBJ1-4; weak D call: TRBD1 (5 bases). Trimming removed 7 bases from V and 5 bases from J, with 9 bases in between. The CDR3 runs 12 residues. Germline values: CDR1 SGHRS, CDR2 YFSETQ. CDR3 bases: TGCGCCAGCCGGGACGGAAATGAAAAACTGTTTTTT. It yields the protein CASRDGNEKLFF.

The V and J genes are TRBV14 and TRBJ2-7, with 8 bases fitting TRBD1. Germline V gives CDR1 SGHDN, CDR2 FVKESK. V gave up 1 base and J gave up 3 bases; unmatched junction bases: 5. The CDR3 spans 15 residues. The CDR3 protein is CASSQASGGFYEQYF. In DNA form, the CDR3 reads TGTGCCAGCAGCCAAGCTTCAGGGGGCTTCTACGAGCAGTACTTC.

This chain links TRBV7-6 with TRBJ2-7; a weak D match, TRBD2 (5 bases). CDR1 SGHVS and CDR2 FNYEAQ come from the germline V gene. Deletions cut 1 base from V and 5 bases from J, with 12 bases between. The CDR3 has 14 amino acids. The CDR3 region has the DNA TGTGCCAGCAGCTTAGACCCGGGGAGTCACGAGCAGTACTTC. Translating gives CASSLDPGSHEQYF.

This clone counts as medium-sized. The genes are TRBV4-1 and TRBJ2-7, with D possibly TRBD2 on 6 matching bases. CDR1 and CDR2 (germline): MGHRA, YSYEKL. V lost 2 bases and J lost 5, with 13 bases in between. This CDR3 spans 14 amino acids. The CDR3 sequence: CASSQFRGTDEQYF. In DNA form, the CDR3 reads TGCGCCAGCAGCCAATTTCGGGGGACGGACGAGCAGTACTTC.

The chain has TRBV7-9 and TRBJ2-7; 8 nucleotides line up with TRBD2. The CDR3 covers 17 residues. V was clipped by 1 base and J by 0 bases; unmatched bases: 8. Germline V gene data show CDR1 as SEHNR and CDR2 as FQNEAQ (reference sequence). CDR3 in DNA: TGTGCCAGCAGCTTAGACAAAGGGACTAGGAGCTCCTACGAGCAGTACTTC. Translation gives CASSLDKGTRSSYEQYF.

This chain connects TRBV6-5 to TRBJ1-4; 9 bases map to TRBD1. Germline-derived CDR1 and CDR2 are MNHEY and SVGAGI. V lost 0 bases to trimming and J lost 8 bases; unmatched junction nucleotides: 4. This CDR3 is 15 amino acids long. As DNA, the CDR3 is TGTGCCAGCAGTTACTCGGGACAGGGTAACGAAAAACTGTTTTTT. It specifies CASSYSGQGNEKLFF.

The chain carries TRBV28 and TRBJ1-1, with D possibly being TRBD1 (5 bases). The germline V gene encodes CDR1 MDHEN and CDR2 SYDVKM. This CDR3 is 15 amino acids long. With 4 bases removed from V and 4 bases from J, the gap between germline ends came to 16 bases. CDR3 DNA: TGTGCCAGCAGTTGGAGGGGCCTTTTGGGCACTGAAGCTTTCTTT. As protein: CASSWRGLLGTEAFF.

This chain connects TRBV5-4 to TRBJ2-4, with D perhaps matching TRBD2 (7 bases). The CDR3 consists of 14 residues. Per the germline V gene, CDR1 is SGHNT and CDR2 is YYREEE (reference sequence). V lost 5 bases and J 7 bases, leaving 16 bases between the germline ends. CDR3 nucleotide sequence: TGTGCCAGCAGTGGGGGGGCCAGCGGGAACATTCAGTACTTC. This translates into CASSGGASGNIQYF. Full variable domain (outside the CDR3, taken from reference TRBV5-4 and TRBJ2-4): ETGVTQSPTHLIKTRGQQVTLRCSSQSGHNTVSWYQQALGQGPQFIFQYYREEENGRGNFPPRFSGLQFPNYSSELNVNALELDDSALYLCASSGGASGNIQYFGAGTRLSVL.

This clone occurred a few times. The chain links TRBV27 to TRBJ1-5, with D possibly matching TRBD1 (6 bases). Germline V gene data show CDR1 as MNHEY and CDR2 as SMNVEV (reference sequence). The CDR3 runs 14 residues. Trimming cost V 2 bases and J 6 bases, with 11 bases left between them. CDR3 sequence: CASSLERGRQPQHF. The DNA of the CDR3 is TGTGCCAGCAGTTTAGAGCGGGGGCGTCAGCCCCAGCATTTT.

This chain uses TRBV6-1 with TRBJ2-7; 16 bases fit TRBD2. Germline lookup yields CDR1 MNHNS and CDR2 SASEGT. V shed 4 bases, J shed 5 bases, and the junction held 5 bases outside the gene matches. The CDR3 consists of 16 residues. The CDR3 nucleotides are TGTGCCAGCAGTGGGATGGGACTAGCGGGGGGGGACGAGCAGTACTTC. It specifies CASSGMGLAGGDEQYF.

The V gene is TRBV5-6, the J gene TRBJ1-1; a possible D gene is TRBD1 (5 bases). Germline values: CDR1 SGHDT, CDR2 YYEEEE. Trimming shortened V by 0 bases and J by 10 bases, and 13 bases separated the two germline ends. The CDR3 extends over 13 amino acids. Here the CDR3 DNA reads TGTGCCAGCAGCTTGGTAGACGGGGCTGGAGCTTTCTTT. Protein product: CASSLVDGAGAFF.

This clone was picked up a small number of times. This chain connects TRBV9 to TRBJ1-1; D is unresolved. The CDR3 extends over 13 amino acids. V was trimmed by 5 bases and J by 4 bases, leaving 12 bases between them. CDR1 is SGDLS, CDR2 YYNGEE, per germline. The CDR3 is CASSPEGLTEAFF. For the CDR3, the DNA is TGTGCCAGCAGTCCAGAAGGGCTCACTGAAGCTTTCTTT.

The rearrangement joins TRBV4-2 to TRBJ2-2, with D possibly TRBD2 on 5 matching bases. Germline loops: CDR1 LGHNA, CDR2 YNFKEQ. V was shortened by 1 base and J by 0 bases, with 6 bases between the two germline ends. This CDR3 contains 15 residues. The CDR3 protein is CASSQGAANTGELFF. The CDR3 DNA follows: TGTGCCAGCAGCCAAGGAGCGGCGAACACCGGGGAGCTGTTTTTT.

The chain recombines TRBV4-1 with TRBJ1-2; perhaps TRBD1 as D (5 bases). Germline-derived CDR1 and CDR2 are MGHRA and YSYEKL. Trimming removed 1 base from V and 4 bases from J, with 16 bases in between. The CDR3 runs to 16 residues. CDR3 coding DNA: TGCGCCAGCAGCCAAGGGGAACAGGAGATCTTCTATGGCTACACCTTC. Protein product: CASSQGEQEIFYGYTF.

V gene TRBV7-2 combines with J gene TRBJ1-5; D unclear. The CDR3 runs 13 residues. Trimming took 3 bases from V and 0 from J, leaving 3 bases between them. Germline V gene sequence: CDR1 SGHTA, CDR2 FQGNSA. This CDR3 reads CASSLFSNQPQHF. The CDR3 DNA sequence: TGTGCCAGCAGCTTGTTTAGCAATCAGCCCCAGCATTTT.

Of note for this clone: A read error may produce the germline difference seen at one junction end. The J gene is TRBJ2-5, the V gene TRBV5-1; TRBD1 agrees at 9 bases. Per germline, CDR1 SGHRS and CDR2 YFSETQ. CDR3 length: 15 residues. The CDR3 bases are TGCGCCAGCGGCTTACAGGGGGCCGTGGGAGAGACCCAGTACTTC. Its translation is CASGLQGAVGETQYF.

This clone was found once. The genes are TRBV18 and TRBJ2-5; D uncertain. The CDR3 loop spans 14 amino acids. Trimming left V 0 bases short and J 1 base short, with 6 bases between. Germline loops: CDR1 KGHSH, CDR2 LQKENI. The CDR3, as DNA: TGTGCCAGCTCACCACCAACAGCCCAAGAGACCCAGTACTTC. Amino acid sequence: CASSPPTAQETQYF. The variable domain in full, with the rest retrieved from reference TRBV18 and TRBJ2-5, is NAGVMQNPRHLVRRRGQEARLRCSPMKGHSHVYWYRQLPEEGLKFMVYLQKENIIDESGMPKERFSAEFPKEGPSILRIQQVVRGDSAAYFCASSPPTAQETQYFGPGTRLLVL.